Shown below are 25 T cell receptor beta chains from a single sample sequenced in a study of beta chain features in type 1 diabetes (dated by TCRdb to about 2018). The library came from the immunoSEQ multiplex PCR assay. All of the isolated RNA was reverse transcribed with the High Capacity cDNA Reverse Transcription Kit, so expressed TCRB transcripts were sequenced. This immuneACCESS table, as held by TCRdb, lists in-frame sequences with V and J called but not all clones. Of the missing ones, under half trace to an unresolved V gene in checked studies; the others have no known cause. This sample is represented by 150,000 to 190,000 clones; approximately 10% of them were singletons. In total, the top ten clones hold approximately 2% of the sample. Sequenced input: central memory CD4+ T cells from blood. These TCRs come from a man between 18 and 29 years old in good health.

This CDR3 is CASSYSQGAQETQYF. The CDR3 DNA reads as TGTGCCAGCAGTTACTCACAGGGGGCACAGGAGACCCAGTACTTC. V is TRBV6-6 and J is TRBJ2-5, with 9 bases that match TRBD1. V lost 0 bases and J lost 5; bases outside the gene matches: 4. The CDR3 consists of 15 residues. CDR1 MNHNY and CDR2 SVGAGI come from the germline V gene (reference sequence).

The genes are TRBV6-4 and TRBJ2-5, with no clear D. Germline lookup yields CDR1 MRHNA and CDR2 SNTAGT. V gave up 2 bases and J gave up 10 bases, with 14 bases separating them. The CDR3 length is 13 residues. This CDR3 reads CASSDQLDPGQYF. The CDR3 bases are TGTGCCAGCAGTGACCAATTGGACCCGGGCCAGTACTTC.

The V call is TRBV7-2, the J call TRBJ1-5; no firm D call. The CDR3 has 15 amino acids. Germline CDR1 SGHTA, CDR2 FQGNSA. Trimming shortened V by 2 bases and J by 3 bases, and 11 bases separated the two germline ends. This CDR3 reads CASSLSRGPNQPQHF. The DNA for the CDR3 is TGTGCCAGCAGCTTATCACGGGGTCCCAATCAGCCCCAGCATTTT.

This clone came up a few times. J is TRBJ2-1 and V is TRBV19, with unresolved D. Germline V lookup: CDR1 LNHDA, CDR2 SQIVND (reference sequence). The CDR3 extends over 11 amino acids. Between the trimmed V and J ends, which lost 3 bases and 10 bases, there was a span of 7 bases. DNA for the CDR3: TGTGCCAGTAGTATCCGGGCAGAGCAGTTCTTC. Its translation is CASSIRAEQFF.

The rearrangement links TRBV6-6 to TRBJ2-7; D might be TRBD2 (6 bases). Germline V gene data show CDR1 as MNHNY and CDR2 as SVGAGI (reference sequence). The CDR3 consists of 13 residues. V gave up 7 bases and J gave up 0 bases, with 10 bases separating them. This chain's CDR3 is CASTRDSSYEQYF. The CDR3, as DNA: TGTGCCAGCACCAGGGACTCCTCCTACGAGCAGTACTTC.

There are many counts of this clone. The V gene is TRBV2, the J gene TRBJ1-5; D not certain. This CDR3 is built from 12 residues. V was clipped by 5 bases and J by 5 bases, with 7 bases between them. Germline V CDR1 and CDR2: SNHLY, FYNNEI. In nucleotides, the CDR3 is TGTGCCAGCAGTCAAAAGGATCAGCCCCAGCATTTT. It is translated as CASSQKDQPQHF.

The chain uses TRBV5-1 and TRBJ1-5, with D possibly being TRBD1 (6 bases). CDR1 is SGHRS and CDR2 is YFSETQ in the germline V gene. V was pared by 2 bases and J by 1 base, with 7 bases between. The CDR3 spans 14 residues. The CDR3 loop is CASSFGTSNQPQHF. In nucleotides, the CDR3 is TGCGCCAGCAGCTTCGGGACAAGCAATCAGCCCCAGCATTTT. The entire variable domain, with the rest obtained from reference TRBV5-1 and TRBJ1-5, is as follows: KAGVTQTPRYLIKTRGQQVTLSCSPISGHRSVSWYQQTPGQGLQFLFEYFSETQRNKGNFPGRFSGRQFSNSRSEMNVSTLELGDSALYLCASSFGTSNQPQHFGDGTRLSIL.

This clone was picked up a small number of times. The rearrangement uses TRBV29-1 and TRBJ2-7; TRBD2 might be the D (5 bases). The V end lost 4 bases, the J end lost 3 bases, and 10 bases lay between the germline ends. Germline V lookup: CDR1 SQVTM, CDR2 ANQGSEA. The length of the CDR3 is 12 residues. CDR3 nucleotide sequence: TGCAGCGTTGTAGCGACGGTCTACGAGCAGTACTTC. Its protein is CSVVATVYEQYF.

This clone was seen only a few times. J is TRBJ2-5 and V is TRBV9; 7 nucleotides agree with TRBD2. The ends lost 0 bases at V and 4 bases at J; junction bases unmatched: 3. Germline CDR1 is SGDLS and CDR2 is YYNGEE. The CDR3 spans 14 residues. CDR3 nucleotides: TGTGCCAGCAGCGTAGAGTCTAGCGGAGAGACCCAGTACTTC. This encodes CASSVESSGETQYF.

J is TRBJ1-1 and V is TRBV19; a weak D match, TRBD1 (5 bases). The CDR3 spans 15 residues. Trimming removed 9 bases at V and 0 bases at J, with 17 bases between. Germline V gene data show CDR1 as LNHDA and CDR2 as SQIVND (reference sequence). The CDR3 bases are TGTGCCAGACTTCCCGGGGGAAACCTGAACACTGAAGCTTTCTTT. It translates to CARLPGGNLNTEAFF.

This chain links TRBV19 with TRBJ2-5; 9 nucleotides agree with TRBD1. The germline V gene has CDR1 LNHDA and CDR2 SQIVND (reference sequence). V dropped 1 base and J dropped 5; count of bases not matched to a gene: 5. This CDR3 comprises 15 residues. The CDR3 reads CASSIVGTGSETQYF. The CDR3, as DNA: TGTGCCAGTAGTATAGTAGGGACAGGGTCGGAGACCCAGTACTTC.

There are a few counts of this clone. The V call is TRBV5-1, the J call TRBJ2-1, with 7 bases lining up with TRBD1. This CDR3 is 17 amino acids long. Germline trimming cut 2 bases from V and 4 bases from J; bases unmatched to any gene: 12. Looked up from germline, CDR1 is SGHRS and CDR2 is YFSETQ. CDR3 nucleotide sequence: TGCGCCAGCAGCTTAGTAGCACAGGGGACGAAGTACAATGAGCAGTTCTTC. Its protein is CASSLVAQGTKYNEQFF.

In its sample, this clone was seen many times. CDR3 region: CSVVTGVILRTEAFF. The CDR3 DNA sequence: TGCAGCGTCGTTACAGGGGTTATATTGAGGACTGAAGCTTTCTTT. The gene calls are TRBV29-1 and TRBJ1-1; 7 bases map to TRBD1. The J segment lost 5 bases and the V segment lost 6 bases, leaving 15 bases of the junction unmatched. The CDR3 has 15 amino acids. Germline CDR1 is SQVTM and CDR2 is ANQGSEA.

This chain links TRBV21-1 with TRBJ2-7; TRBD1 is the table's D call, not checked against the DNA. TRBV21-1 is reported as a pseudogene. CDR3 length: 15 residues. The CDR3 nucleotides read TGTGCCAGCAGCAAAGAGGGGGTTGGGCCCTACGAGCAGTACTTC. The encoded protein is CASSKEGVGPYEQYF.

The chain couples TRBV7-9 to TRBJ2-1; 10 bases match TRBD1. The V and J ends lost 4 bases and 3 bases, in that order; junction bases with no gene match: 6. Germline CDR1 SEHNR, CDR2 FQNEAQ (reference sequence). The CDR3 consists of 16 residues. The CDR3 DNA sequence: TGTGCCAGCAGCTCTTACGGGACAGGGGACTACAATGAGCAGTTCTTC. Translation: CASSSYGTGDYNEQFF.

This clone was observed a handful of times. The CDR3 region has the DNA TGTGCCTGGACCTCTCGTCTGACAGAAGCTGAAAAACTGTTTTTT. Its translation: CAWTSRLTEAEKLFF. J is TRBJ1-4 and V is TRBV30, with D tentatively TRBD1 (5 bases). V shed 4 bases and J shed 7 bases, with 19 bases lying between them. The germline V gene encodes CDR1 GTSNPN and CDR2 SVGIG (reference sequence). The CDR3 contains 15 residues. Variable domain in full (rest from reference TRBV30 and TRBJ1-4): SQTIHQWPATLVQPVGSPLSLECTVEGTSNPNLYWYRQAAGRGLQLLFYSVGIGQISSEVPQNLSASRPQDRQFILSSKKLLLSDSGFYLCAWTSRLTEAEKLFFGSGTQLSVL.

The chain uses TRBV27 and TRBJ2-7; 13 bases agree with TRBD2. The germline CDR1 and CDR2 sequences are MNHEY and SMNVEV (reference sequence). V trimming: 3 bases; J trimming: 1 base; junction bases outside the gene matches: 15. This CDR3 comprises 20 residues. CDR3 region: CASSFKAHLLAGGLSYEQYF. Here the CDR3 DNA reads TGTGCCAGCAGTTTCAAAGCCCACCTACTAGCGGGGGGGCTTTCCTACGAGCAGTACTTC.

This clone was counted at least ten times. The V gene is TRBV20-1, the J gene TRBJ1-4; D not certain. This CDR3 contains 11 residues. Trimming stripped 0 bases from V and 8 bases from J, with 4 bases between. From germline, CDR1 is DFQATT and CDR2 SNEGSKA (reference sequence). The chain's CDR3 is CSAREGEKLFF. CDR3 nucleotides: TGCAGTGCTAGAGAGGGAGAAAAACTGTTTTTT.

The chain recombines TRBV4-2 with TRBJ2-5; tentative D call: TRBD2 (7 bases). CDR3 length equals 15 residues. Germline CDR1 reads LGHNA; CDR2 reads YNFKEQ. Between the trimmed V and J ends, which lost 0 bases and 7 bases, there was a span of 15 bases. CDR3 bases: TGTGCCAGCAGCCAAGAACGGGATAGGGGGGGGACCCAGTACTTC. Protein sequence: CASSQERDRGGTQYF.

This clone was counted between two and nine times. The V call is TRBV6-5, the J call TRBJ1-3; D is ambiguous. V gave up 7 bases and J gave up 2 bases, with 9 bases separating them. The CDR3 totals 13 residues. In germline, CDR1 is MNHEY, CDR2 SVGAGI. CDR3 residues: CASNSGPGNTIYF. In nucleotides, the CDR3 is TGTGCCAGCAATTCGGGTCCTGGAAACACCATATATTTT.

This clone was seen more than once but under ten times. The gene calls are TRBV6-5 and TRBJ2-5; D not certain. Germline CDR1 MNHEY, CDR2 SVGAGI. The V and J ends lost 7 bases and 5 bases respectively, with 11 bases between them. This CDR3 comprises 12 residues. The CDR3 coding sequence is TGTGCCAGCACCAGAGTCCCGGAGACCCAGTACTTC. The encoded protein is CASTRVPETQYF.

This chain joins TRBV4-3 and TRBJ2-7, with a weak D call TRBD2 (6 bases). V was shortened by 0 bases and J by 1 base, with 19 bases between the two germline ends. Germline V gives CDR1 LGHNA, CDR2 YSLEER. This CDR3 has 18 residues. The CDR3 sequence: CASSQELVSSGRSYEQYF. In DNA, the CDR3 is TGCGCCAGCAGCCAAGAGTTGGTGTCGTCAGGGAGGTCCTACGAGCAGTACTTC.

This clone turned up a few times. The V and J genes are TRBV28 and TRBJ1-5; D remains ambiguous. Trimming pared 5 bases from V and 2 bases from J, leaving 16 bases between. Germline V gives CDR1 MDHEN, CDR2 SYDVKM. CDR3 size: 16 residues. This chain's CDR3 is CASSTSQRLGNQPQHF. In DNA form, the CDR3 reads TGTGCCAGCAGTACTTCTCAGCGTTTGGGCAATCAGCCCCAGCATTTT.

V and J are TRBV6-6 and TRBJ2-1, with TRBD2 matching over 7 bases. J lost 1 base, V lost 8 bases, and 5 bases had no gene match. This CDR3 has 14 amino acids. CDR1 is MNHNY, CDR2 SVGAGI, per germline (reference sequence). The CDR3 loop is CASRGLPSYNEQFF. The DNA for the CDR3 is TGTGCCAGCCGGGGACTACCTTCCTACAATGAGCAGTTCTTC.

The chain couples TRBV18 to TRBJ2-7, with 10 positions matching TRBD2. CDR1 KGHSH and CDR2 LQKENI come from the germline V gene. The V and J ends lost 0 bases and 2 bases, in that order; junction bases with no gene match: 1. The CDR3 has 15 amino acids. DNA of the CDR3: TGTGCCAGCTCACCACCGAGCGGGAGGGCCTACGAGCAGTACTTC. Amino acids: CASSPPSGRAYEQYF.